This T cell receptor beta chain came from a study of cytomegalovirus exposure and HLA in healthy donors. Findings and limits, study-wide: It was likely that a cluster of highly shared sequence variants was a sequencing artifact.

Primers included in the PCR were 60 Vbeta and 13 Jbeta primers. Repertoires were generated with immunoSEQ multiplex PCR, while TCRdb's copy carries only in-frame clones and drops some. The repertoire holds about 150,000 clones, about 75% seen once, with roughly 6.6% in the top ten. V gave up 5 bases and J gave up 5 bases; unmatched junction bases: 7. The CDR3 has 15 residues. Looked up from germline, CDR1 is SGHTA and CDR2 is FQGNSA. With regard to this clone: Its matching antigen is unknown.

The TCR sequence derives from a man aged 30 to 39 in good health and CMV-seronegative. Material: PBMCs. J is TRBJ1-5 and V is TRBV7-2, with 9 nucleotides matching TRBD1. CDR3 residues: CASSPMGTGYQPQHF. CDR3 DNA sequence: TGTGCCAGCAGCCCAATGGGGACAGGGTATCAGCCCCAGCATTTT.